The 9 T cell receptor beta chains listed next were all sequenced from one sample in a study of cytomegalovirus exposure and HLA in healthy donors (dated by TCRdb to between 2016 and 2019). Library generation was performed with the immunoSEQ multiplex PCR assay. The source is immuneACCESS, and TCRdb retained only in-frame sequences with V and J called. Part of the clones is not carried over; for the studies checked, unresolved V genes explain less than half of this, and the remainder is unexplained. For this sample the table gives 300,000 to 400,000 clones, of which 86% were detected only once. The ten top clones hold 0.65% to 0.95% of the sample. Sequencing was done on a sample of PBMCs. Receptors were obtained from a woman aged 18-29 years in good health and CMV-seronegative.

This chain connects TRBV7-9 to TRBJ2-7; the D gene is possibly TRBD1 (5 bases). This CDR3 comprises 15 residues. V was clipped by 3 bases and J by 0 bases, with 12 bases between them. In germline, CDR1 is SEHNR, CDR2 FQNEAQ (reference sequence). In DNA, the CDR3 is TGTGCCAGCAGCTTGGACAACCGGCCCTCCTACGAGCAGTACTTC. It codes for CASSLDNRPSYEQYF.

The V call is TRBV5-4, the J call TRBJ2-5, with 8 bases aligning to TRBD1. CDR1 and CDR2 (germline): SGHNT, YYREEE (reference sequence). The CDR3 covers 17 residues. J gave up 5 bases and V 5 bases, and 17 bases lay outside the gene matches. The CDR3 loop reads CASSLRWQGAVVETQYF. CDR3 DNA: TGTGCCAGCAGTTTGAGATGGCAGGGGGCGGTCGTGGAGACCCAGTACTTC.

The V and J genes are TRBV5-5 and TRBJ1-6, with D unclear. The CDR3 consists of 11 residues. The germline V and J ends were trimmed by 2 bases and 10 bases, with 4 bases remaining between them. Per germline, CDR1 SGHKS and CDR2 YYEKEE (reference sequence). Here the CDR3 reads CASSFRSPLHF. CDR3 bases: TGTGCCAGCAGCTTCAGATCACCCCTCCACTTT.

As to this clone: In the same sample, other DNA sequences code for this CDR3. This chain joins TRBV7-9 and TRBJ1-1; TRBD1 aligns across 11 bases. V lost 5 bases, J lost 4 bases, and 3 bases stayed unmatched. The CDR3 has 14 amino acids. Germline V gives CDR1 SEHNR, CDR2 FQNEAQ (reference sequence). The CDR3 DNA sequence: TGTGCCAGCAGCCCCGGGACAGGGGGCACTGAAGCTTTCTTT. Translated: CASSPGTGGTEAFF.

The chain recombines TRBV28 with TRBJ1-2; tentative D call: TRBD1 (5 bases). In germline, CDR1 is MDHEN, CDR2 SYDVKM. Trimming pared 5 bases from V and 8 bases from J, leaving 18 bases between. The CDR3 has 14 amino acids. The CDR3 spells CASSPPGGNRGYTF. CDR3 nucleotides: TGTGCCAGCAGTCCCCCCGGGGGGAATCGGGGCTACACCTTC.

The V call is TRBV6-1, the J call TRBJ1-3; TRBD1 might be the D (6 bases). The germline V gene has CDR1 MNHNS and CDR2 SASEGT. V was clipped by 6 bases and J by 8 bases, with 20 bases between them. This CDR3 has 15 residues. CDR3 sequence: CASRTFGGLEDTIYF. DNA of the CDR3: TGTGCCAGCAGGACTTTTGGGGGCCTGGAAGACACCATATATTTT.

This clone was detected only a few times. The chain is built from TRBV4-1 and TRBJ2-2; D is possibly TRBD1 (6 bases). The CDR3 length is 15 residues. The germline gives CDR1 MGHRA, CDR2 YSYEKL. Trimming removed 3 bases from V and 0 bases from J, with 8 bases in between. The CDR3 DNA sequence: TGCGCCAGCAGCCACGGGACAACGAACACCGGGGAGCTGTTTTTT. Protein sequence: CASSHGTTNTGELFF.

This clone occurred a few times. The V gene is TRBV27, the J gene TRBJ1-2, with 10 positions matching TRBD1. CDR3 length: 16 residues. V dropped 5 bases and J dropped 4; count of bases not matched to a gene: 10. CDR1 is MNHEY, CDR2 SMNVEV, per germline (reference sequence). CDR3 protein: CASSLFPGQGTYGYTF. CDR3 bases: TGTGCCAGCAGTCTATTTCCGGGACAGGGGACCTATGGCTACACCTTC.

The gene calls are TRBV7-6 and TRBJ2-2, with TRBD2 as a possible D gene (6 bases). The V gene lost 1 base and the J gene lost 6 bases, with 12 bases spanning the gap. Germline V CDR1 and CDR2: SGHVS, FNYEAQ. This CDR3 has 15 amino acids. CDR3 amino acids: CASSLGGVAPGELFF. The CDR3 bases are TGTGCCAGCAGCTTAGGGGGGGTGGCCCCCGGGGAGCTGTTTTTT. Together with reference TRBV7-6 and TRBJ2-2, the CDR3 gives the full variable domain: GAGVSQSPRYKVTKRGQDVALRCDPISGHVSLYWYRQALGQGPEFLTYFNYEAQQDKSGLPNDRFSAERPEGSISTLTIQRTEQRDSAMYRCASSLGGVAPGELFFGEGSRLTVL.